The 21 T cell receptor beta chains below come from one sample, sequenced in a study of shared clonotypes between healthy human individuals. Sequenced by immunoSEQ multiplex PCR; TCRdb stores in-frame clones only, minus some. The sample has 450,000 to 500,000 clones; 70% to 80% are singletons. The sequenced sample was PBMCs. Every receptor here comes from a woman aged 40 to 50 in good health. Some clones in this sample may be carry-over from other donors' samples.

With regard to this clone: The junction departs from germline at one end; a sequencing error may be responsible. The chain recombines TRBV7-7 with TRBJ2-5, with 11 bases identical to TRBD2. This CDR3 comprises 15 residues. Per the germline V gene, CDR1 is SSHAT and CDR2 is FNYEAQ (reference sequence). The CDR3 spells CASSFLAGGVETQYF. The CDR3 DNA reads as TGTGCTAGCAGCTTCCTAGCGGGAGGTGTCGAGACCCAGTACTTC.

In its sample, this clone was seen a few times. This same CDR3 is encoded by further DNA sequences in the sample. The V gene is TRBV11-2, the J gene TRBJ2-3, with unresolved D. Trimming took 1 base from V and 1 from J, leaving 6 bases between them. This CDR3 contains 14 residues. CDR1 and CDR2 from the germline V gene are SGHAT and FQNNGV. In DNA, the CDR3 is TGTGCCAGCAGCTTAGTGGTCGGCACAGATACGCAGTATTTT. This gives the protein CASSLVVGTDTQYF. The whole variable domain, remainder taken from reference TRBV11-2 and TRBJ2-3, is EAGVAQSPRYKIIEKRQSVAFWCNPISGHATLYWYQQILGQGPKLLIQFQNNGVVDDSQLPKDRFSAERLKGVDSTLKIQPAKLEDSAVYLCASSLVVGTDTQYFGPGTRLTVL.

This clone came up a few times. The J gene is TRBJ1-1, the V gene TRBV30; possible D gene TRBD1, 5 bases. V lost 0 bases to trimming and J lost 1 base, with 12 bases between them. Looked up from germline, CDR1 is GTSNPN and CDR2 is SVGIG (reference sequence). This CDR3 contains 15 residues. CDR3 region: CAWSVRQGGNTEAFF. CDR3 coding DNA: TGTGCCTGGAGTGTAAGGCAGGGAGGGAACACTGAAGCTTTCTTT.

The chain is built from TRBV20-1 and TRBJ2-3; D ambiguous. Germline CDR1 is DFQATT and CDR2 is SNEGSKA (reference sequence). The V gene lost 6 bases and the J gene lost 6 bases, with 10 bases spanning the gap. The CDR3 is 11 amino acids. The CDR3, as DNA: TGCAGTGCAGGTAGACTGGATACGCAGTATTTT. Encoded protein: CSAGRLDTQYF.

The V call is TRBV30, the J call TRBJ1-3; TRBD1 matches at 8 bases. The germline V gene has CDR1 GTSNPN and CDR2 SVGIG (reference sequence). The CDR3 consists of 15 residues. V lost 0 bases and J lost 2; bases outside the gene matches: 3. The CDR3 DNA is TGTGCCTGGAGTGTGGTGACAGGGGCTGGAAACACCATATATTTT. Its translation is CAWSVVTGAGNTIYF.

The sample holds one count of this clone. The V and J genes are TRBV30 and TRBJ1-1; maybe TRBD1 (5 bases). Trimming removed 4 bases from V and 2 bases from J, with 11 bases in between. The length of the CDR3 is 13 residues. Germline V gene sequence: CDR1 GTSNPN, CDR2 SVGIG (reference sequence). CDR3 sequence reads: CAWTKRGNTEAFF. In DNA, the CDR3 is TGTGCCTGGACCAAAAGGGGTAACACTGAAGCTTTCTTT. Complete variable domain (other parts from reference TRBV30 and TRBJ1-1): SQTIHQWPATLVQPVGSPLSLECTVEGTSNPNLYWYRQAAGRGLQLLFYSVGIGQISSEVPQNLSASRPQDRQFILSSKKLLLSDSGFYLCAWTKRGNTEAFFGQGTRLTVV.

The chain employs TRBV19 and TRBJ1-4; the match to TRBD1 covers 8 bases. The germline CDR1 and CDR2 sequences are LNHDA and SQIVND (reference sequence). The J segment lost 7 bases and the V segment lost 5 bases, leaving 9 bases of the junction unmatched. This CDR3 is 15 amino acids long. The DNA of the CDR3 is TGTGCCAGTAGTGGAATTCAGGGGGCGGTTGAAAAACTGTTTTTT. Its translation: CASSGIQGAVEKLFF.

This chain joins TRBV5-1 and TRBJ2-1; weak D call: TRBD1 (6 bases). The germline V gene encodes CDR1 SGHRS and CDR2 YFSETQ. Trimming pared 4 bases from V and 8 bases from J, leaving 16 bases between. The CDR3 contains 14 residues. The CDR3 here is CASSPDRPWDEQFF. In nucleotides, the CDR3 is TGCGCCAGCAGCCCGGACAGACCTTGGGATGAGCAGTTCTTC. Complete variable domain (other parts from reference TRBV5-1 and TRBJ2-1): KAGVTQTPRYLIKTRGQQVTLSCSPISGHRSVSWYQQTPGQGLQFLFEYFSETQRNKGNFPGRFSGRQFSNSRSEMNVSTLELGDSALYLCASSPDRPWDEQFFGPGTRLTVL.

The chain is built from TRBV7-3 and TRBJ2-3; 8 nucleotides line up with TRBD2. Germline V gene data show CDR1 as SGHTA and CDR2 as FQGTGA. V lost 5 bases, J lost 3 bases, and 4 bases stayed unmatched. CDR3 length: 14 residues. DNA of the CDR3: TGTGCCAGCAGCAGCGGGAGTATGACAGATACGCAGTATTTT. Its protein is CASSSGSMTDTQYF.

The J gene is TRBJ1-2, the V gene TRBV30; 9 bases line up with TRBD1. Germline CDR1 GTSNPN, CDR2 SVGIG (reference sequence). The CDR3 spans 14 residues. The V segment lost 2 bases and the J segment 8 bases; nucleotides outside the gene matches: 9. CDR3 sequence (DNA): TGTGCCTGGAGTTCCGGGACAGGGAATAACGGCTACACCTTC. It is translated as CAWSSGTGNNGYTF.

This rearrangement joins TRBV9 to TRBJ2-1; 9 nucleotides line up with TRBD2. J was trimmed by 9 bases and V by 4 bases; bases with no gene match: 8. CDR3 length: 14 amino acids. Germline CDR1 and CDR2: SGDLS and YYNGEE. Here the CDR3 reads CASSPRSGSGEQFF. The CDR3 DNA reads TGTGCCAGCAGCCCCCGTAGCGGGAGCGGTGAGCAGTTCTTC.

The rearrangement uses TRBV5-1 and TRBJ1-4; 10 positions agree with TRBD1. This CDR3 region has 15 residues. Germline CDR1 reads SGHRS; CDR2 reads YFSETQ. Germline trimming cut 2 bases from V and 8 bases from J; bases unmatched to any gene: 6. The CDR3, as DNA: TGCGCCAGCAGCTTATCCGGGACAGGGGTGGAAAAACTGTTTTTT. It is translated as CASSLSGTGVEKLFF.

CDR3 DNA sequence: TGTGCCACCGCAGGGGGCGCGGGCAGCGGGGTAAACAATGAGCAGTTCTTC. As protein: CATAGGAGSGVNNEQFF. The rearrangement uses TRBV2 and TRBJ2-1, with D possibly matching TRBD1 (8 bases). The V gene's germline CDR1 is SNHLY and CDR2 FYNNEI. V dropped 10 bases and J dropped 5 bases, with 27 bases sitting between them. The CDR3 runs to 17 residues.

The table lists this clone with a few counts. This chain uses TRBV7-9 with TRBJ2-7; the match to TRBD1 covers 8 bases. Germline V gives CDR1 SEHNR, CDR2 FQNEAQ (reference sequence). V trimming: 5 bases; J trimming: 2 bases; junction bases outside the gene matches: 2. The CDR3 has 13 residues. CDR3 nucleotides: TGTGCCAGCAGCCTACAGGGGGCCTACGAGCAGTACTTC. Its protein product is CASSLQGAYEQYF.

CDR3 bases: TGTGCCAGCCTTGGACAGGCTTCAATCTACGAGCAGTACTTC. Protein sequence: CASLGQASIYEQYF. The rearrangement links TRBV6-1 to TRBJ2-7; 7 bases agree with TRBD1. The CDR3 spans 14 residues. Losses at the gene ends were 8 bases for V and 3 bases for J; bases not matched to a gene: 10. Germline CDR1 MNHNS, CDR2 SASEGT.

This rearrangement joins TRBV13 to TRBJ2-1; 12 nucleotides align to TRBD2. The ends lost 0 bases at V and 7 bases at J; junction bases unmatched: 10. The length of the CDR3 is 18 residues. CDR1 is PRHDT, CDR2 FYEKMQ, per germline (reference sequence). The CDR3 loop is CASSLGLLAGGGGNEQFF. In DNA, the CDR3 is TGTGCCAGCAGCTTAGGCTTACTAGCGGGAGGTGGTGGGAATGAGCAGTTCTTC.

The chain links TRBV5-5 to TRBJ2-5; D remains ambiguous. The CDR3 spans 11 residues. The germline V and J ends were trimmed by 4 bases and 5 bases, with 6 bases remaining between them. Per germline, CDR1 SGHKS and CDR2 YYEKEE (reference sequence). DNA for the CDR3: TGTGCCAGCAGCCCCGGCGAGACCCAGTACTTC. Amino acid sequence: CASSPGETQYF.

V is TRBV7-2 and J is TRBJ2-7; D could derive from TRBD1 or TRBD2 (5 bases each). The CDR3 contains 14 residues. CDR1 and CDR2 from the germline V gene are SGHTA and FQGNSA. Deletions cut 3 bases from V and 2 bases from J, with 11 bases between. The CDR3 coding sequence is TGTGCCAGCAGCTTTGGACGGGACGCCTACGAGCAGTACTTC. Translation: CASSFGRDAYEQYF.

The V call is TRBV5-4, the J call TRBJ1-5; no definite D call. CDR1 SGHNT and CDR2 YYREEE come from the germline V gene (reference sequence). This CDR3 is 14 amino acids long. V was cut by 0 bases and J by 4 bases, with 8 bases left in between. CDR3 in amino acids: CASSLEGNNQPQHF. The CDR3 nucleotides read TGTGCCAGCAGCTTGGAAGGGAATAATCAGCCCCAGCATTTT.

This chain connects TRBV28 to TRBJ1-4; D unclear. The ends were cut back, 2 bases at V and 3 bases at J, with 4 bases in the middle. CDR3 length: 13 amino acids. Germline CDR1 MDHEN, CDR2 SYDVKM. This chain's CDR3 is CASSLDPNEKLFF. The CDR3 DNA sequence: TGTGCCAGCAGTTTAGATCCTAATGAAAAACTGTTTTTT.

This clone has a handful of counts. The rearrangement uses TRBV5-4 and TRBJ1-4; D ambiguous. Germline CDR1 and CDR2: SGHNT and YYREEE (reference sequence). Trimming shortened V by 10 bases and J by 0 bases, and 10 bases separated the two germline ends. The CDR3 loop spans 13 amino acids. The CDR3 protein is CAFRQATNEKLFF. The CDR3 region has the DNA TGTGCCTTCCGGCAGGCAACTAATGAAAAACTGTTTTTT.